The 21 T cell receptor beta chains below come from one sample, sequenced in a study of identifying expanded T cells in peripheral blood. Clones were read by immunoSEQ multiplex PCR, and TCRdb kept only the in-frame ones, dropping some. The repertoire has 55,000 to 60,000 clones, about nine tenths of them found once; the top ten carry 3% to 4%. Material: blood. Source of these receptors: a person between 18 and 69 years old in good health.

The rearrangement links TRBV27 to TRBJ1-1; TRBD1 matches at 9 bases. This CDR3 comprises 16 residues. Germline CDR1 and CDR2: MNHEY and SMNVEV (reference sequence). Trimming at V came to 5 bases and at J to 0 bases, leaving 7 bases not matched to a gene. The CDR3 bases are TGTGCCAGCAGTCCCGGGACAGGGAACCTGAACACTGAAGCTTTCTTT. Protein sequence: CASSPGTGNLNTEAFF.

This clone was seen only a few times. This sequence joins TRBV10-3 and TRBJ2-3; a weak D match, TRBD2 (5 bases). V shed 6 bases and J shed 3 bases, with 19 bases lying between them. Germline V lookup: CDR1 ENHRY, CDR2 SYGVKD. There are 16 residues in the CDR3. The CDR3 DNA is TGTGCCATCAGGGGAGAGGCAGGCAGAAGTACAGATACGCAGTATTTT. Its translation: CAIRGEAGRSTDTQYF.

This clone is a singleton in its sample. The rearrangement uses TRBV7-9 and TRBJ2-5; TRBD2 is a possible D gene (5 bases). The CDR3 loop spans 13 amino acids. Per germline, CDR1 SEHNR and CDR2 FQNEAQ (reference sequence). V lost 5 bases to trimming and J lost 3 bases, with 10 bases between them. CDR3: CASSPVAKETQYF. CDR3 in DNA: TGTGCCAGCAGCCCGGTAGCGAAAGAGACCCAGTACTTC.

The V call is TRBV6-8, the J call TRBJ2-1; weak D call: TRBD1 (7 bases). Trimming cost V 3 bases and J 4 bases, with 13 bases left between them. Per germline, CDR1 MNHGY and CDR2 SAAAGT. This CDR3 comprises 15 residues. CDR3 amino acids: CASSYGGGSYNEQFF. In DNA, the CDR3 is TGTGCCAGCAGTTATGGAGGGGGCAGTTACAATGAGCAGTTCTTC.

The J gene is TRBJ1-1, the V gene TRBV14; the D gene is possibly TRBD1 (5 bases). CDR3 length: 14 amino acids. With 4 bases removed from V and 4 bases from J, the gap between germline ends came to 13 bases. Per the germline V gene, CDR1 is SGHDN and CDR2 is FVKESK. CDR3 DNA sequence: TGTGCCAGCAGCCCCAGGGTAAGGAGCACTGAAGCTTTCTTT. Amino acid sequence: CASSPRVRSTEAFF.

The chain uses TRBV7-8 and TRBJ2-5; no reliable D call. In germline, CDR1 is SGHVS, CDR2 FQNEAQ. This CDR3 is 14 amino acids long. Trimming took 5 bases from V and 0 from J, leaving 10 bases between them. The CDR3 is CASSPRTDQETQYF. The CDR3 DNA reads as TGTGCCAGCAGCCCTAGGACGGACCAAGAGACCCAGTACTTC. Complete variable domain (other parts from reference TRBV7-8 and TRBJ2-5): GAGVSQSPRYKVAKRGQDVALRCDPISGHVSLFWYQQALGQGPEFLTYFQNEAQLDKSGLPSDRFFAERPEGSVSTLKIQRTQQEDSAVYLCASSPRTDQETQYFGPGTRLLVL.

This chain links TRBV10-3 with TRBJ2-7; 12 bases agree with TRBD2. Germline CDR1 ENHRY, CDR2 SYGVKD. The J segment lost 3 bases and the V segment lost 0 bases, leaving 0 bases of the junction unmatched. CDR3 length equals 15 residues. The CDR3 loop reads CAISESTSGGYEQYF. The CDR3 coding sequence is TGTGCCATCAGTGAGTCGACTAGCGGGGGCTACGAGCAGTACTTC.

CDR3 sequence reads: CASSERGTGTTGELFF. Here the CDR3 DNA reads TGTGCCAGCTCAGAACGCGGGACTGGGACAACCGGGGAGCTGTTTTTT. V and J are TRBV18 and TRBJ2-2; D is tentatively TRBD1 or TRBD2 (6 bases each). Trimming removed 5 bases from V and 5 bases from J, with 18 bases in between. CDR1 and CDR2 (germline): KGHSH, LQKENI. The CDR3 consists of 16 residues.

This rearrangement joins TRBV10-2 to TRBJ1-5; D perhaps matches TRBD1 (6 bases). Germline-derived CDR1 and CDR2 are WSHSY and SAAADI. Trimming removed 2 bases at V and 9 bases at J, with 14 bases between. The CDR3 has 14 residues. CDR3 loop: CASSEGGLAGPQHF. CDR3 nucleotide sequence: TGCGCCAGCAGTGAGGGGGGGCTGGCTGGGCCCCAGCATTTT.

The V call is TRBV6-5, the J call TRBJ1-2, with D hard to call. V dropped 5 bases and J dropped 4 bases, with 14 bases sitting between them. Per the germline V gene, CDR1 is MNHEY and CDR2 is SVGAGI. There are 14 residues in the CDR3. CDR3 amino acids: CASSPPAVPYGYTF. As DNA, the CDR3 is TGTGCCAGCAGTCCCCCGGCGGTTCCCTATGGCTACACCTTC.

The rearrangement links TRBV27 to TRBJ2-5; 15 nucleotides align to TRBD2. CDR3 length: 19 residues. The germline V gene has CDR1 MNHEY and CDR2 SMNVEV (reference sequence). The ends lost 1 base at V and 2 bases at J; junction bases unmatched: 8. CDR3 in amino acids: CASSLFPGLAGGGQETQYF. For the CDR3, the DNA is TGTGCCAGCAGTTTATTTCCCGGACTAGCGGGAGGGGGTCAAGAGACCCAGTACTTC.

The DNA of the CDR3 is TGTGCCAGCAGCTACGGGGGGGCAGGGAATGAAAAACTGTTTTTT. Protein sequence: CASSYGGAGNEKLFF. The chain links TRBV6-5 to TRBJ1-4; TRBD1 is a possible D gene (6 bases). V lost 6 bases to trimming and J lost 5 bases, with 16 bases between them. The CDR3 has 15 amino acids. From germline, CDR1 is MNHEY and CDR2 SVGAGI.

CDR3 in DNA: TGTGCCAGCAGCCCACAACAGGGCTATGGCTACACCTTC. It encodes CASSPQQGYGYTF. The chain uses TRBV11-2 and TRBJ1-2; D may be TRBD1 (6 bases). There are 13 residues in the CDR3. Trimming pared 5 bases from V and 4 bases from J, leaving 11 bases between. In germline, CDR1 is SGHAT, CDR2 FQNNGV.

V usage is TRBV7-2 and J usage is TRBJ2-7; 12 nucleotides align to TRBD1. The CDR3 consists of 16 residues. The J segment lost 7 bases and the V segment lost 0 bases, leaving 7 bases of the junction unmatched. Germline assignment: CDR1 SGHTA and CDR2 FQGNSA. CDR3 region: CASSLAGTGGLREQYF. The CDR3 DNA reads TGTGCCAGCAGCTTAGCTGGGACAGGGGGCCTAAGGGAGCAGTACTTC.

The chain couples TRBV19 to TRBJ2-2, with a weak D call TRBD2 (5 bases). CDR3 length equals 15 residues. The germline gives CDR1 LNHDA, CDR2 SQIVND (reference sequence). V was trimmed by 9 bases and J by 8 bases, leaving 22 bases between them. This CDR3 is CASSARVRTPGELFF. The CDR3 DNA is TGTGCCAGCTCGGCGAGGGTGAGAACACCGGGGGAGCTGTTTTTT. Full variable domain (remainder filled in from reference TRBV19 and TRBJ2-2): DGGITQSPKYLFRKEGQNVTLSCEQNLNHDAMYWYRQDPGQGLRLIYYSQIVNDFQKGDIAEGYSVSREKKESFPLTVTSAQKNPTAFYLCASSARVRTPGELFFGEGSRLTVL.

The chain uses TRBV7-8 and TRBJ2-1; TRBD2 aligns across 7 bases. The CDR3 is 15 residues long. Germline V gene data show CDR1 as SGHVS and CDR2 as FQNEAQ. Trimming took 2 bases from V and 3 from J; bases not matched to a gene: 4. CDR3 in amino acids: CASSLLAGVYNEQFF. In DNA form, the CDR3 reads TGTGCCAGCAGCTTATTAGCGGGTGTCTACAATGAGCAGTTCTTC.

The J gene is TRBJ2-7, the V gene TRBV7-2; 12 bases align to TRBD2. CDR3 length equals 15 residues. Germline V gene sequence: CDR1 SGHTA, CDR2 FQGNSA. V dropped 5 bases and J dropped 11; count of bases not matched to a gene: 13. The CDR3 loop reads CASSLTGTSGQLEYF. The CDR3 DNA follows: TGTGCCAGCAGCCTTACTGGGACTAGCGGGCAATTGGAGTACTTC.

The rearrangement joins TRBV5-4 to TRBJ1-1, with TRBD1 identical over 7 bases. The ends lost 2 bases at V and 5 bases at J; junction bases unmatched: 6. This CDR3 is built from 14 residues. Germline V gene data show CDR1 as SGHNT and CDR2 as YYREEE (reference sequence). CDR3 in amino acids: CASSFGRGETEAFF. The CDR3 nucleotides are TGTGCCAGCAGCTTCGGCAGGGGGGAAACTGAAGCTTTCTTT.

This clone came up a few times. The chain's CDR3 is CAWSGQGNTIYF. CDR3 nucleotides: TGTGCCTGGAGTGGACAGGGAAACACCATATATTTT. This chain uses TRBV30 with TRBJ1-3; TRBD1 might be the D (5 bases). The CDR3 loop spans 12 amino acids. Trimming took 1 base from V and 4 from J, leaving 5 bases between them. Germline loops: CDR1 GTSNPN, CDR2 SVGIG (reference sequence). Full variable domain (missing parts from reference TRBV30 and TRBJ1-3): SQTIHQWPATLVQPVGSPLSLECTVEGTSNPNLYWYRQAAGRGLQLLFYSVGIGQISSEVPQNLSASRPQDRQFILSSKKLLLSDSGFYLCAWSGQGNTIYFGEGSWLTVV.

The CDR3 DNA sequence: TGCGCCAGCAGCCAAGTATCCCCTAGCGGAGCCTACGAGCAGTACTTC. Its translation is CASSQVSPSGAYEQYF. The rearrangement uses TRBV4-3 and TRBJ2-7, with 7 bases identical to TRBD2. The CDR3 is made up of 16 amino acids. With 1 base clipped from V and 2 bases from J, the junction kept 8 bases outside the gene matches. CDR1 is LGHNA, CDR2 YSLEER, per germline.

The chain has TRBV6-6 and TRBJ1-5; D gene uncertain. CDR3 length: 11 amino acids. The V and J ends lost 8 bases and 5 bases respectively, with 7 bases between them. From germline, CDR1 is MNHNY and CDR2 SVGAGI (reference sequence). This CDR3 is CASGKDQPQHF. DNA of the CDR3: TGTGCCAGCGGGAAGGATCAGCCCCAGCATTTT.